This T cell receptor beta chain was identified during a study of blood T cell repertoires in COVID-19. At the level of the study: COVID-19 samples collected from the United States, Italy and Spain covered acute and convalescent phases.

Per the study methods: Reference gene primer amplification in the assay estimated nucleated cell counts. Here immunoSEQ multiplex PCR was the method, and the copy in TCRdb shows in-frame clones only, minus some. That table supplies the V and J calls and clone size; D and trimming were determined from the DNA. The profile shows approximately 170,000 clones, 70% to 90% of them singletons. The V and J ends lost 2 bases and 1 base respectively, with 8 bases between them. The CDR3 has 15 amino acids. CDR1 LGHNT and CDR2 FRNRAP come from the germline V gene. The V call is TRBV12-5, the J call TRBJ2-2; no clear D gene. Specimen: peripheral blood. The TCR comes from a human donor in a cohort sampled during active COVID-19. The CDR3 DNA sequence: TGTGCTAGTGGTTTGTACAGCCTGAACACCGGGGAGCTGTTTTTT. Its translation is CASGLYSLNTGELFF.